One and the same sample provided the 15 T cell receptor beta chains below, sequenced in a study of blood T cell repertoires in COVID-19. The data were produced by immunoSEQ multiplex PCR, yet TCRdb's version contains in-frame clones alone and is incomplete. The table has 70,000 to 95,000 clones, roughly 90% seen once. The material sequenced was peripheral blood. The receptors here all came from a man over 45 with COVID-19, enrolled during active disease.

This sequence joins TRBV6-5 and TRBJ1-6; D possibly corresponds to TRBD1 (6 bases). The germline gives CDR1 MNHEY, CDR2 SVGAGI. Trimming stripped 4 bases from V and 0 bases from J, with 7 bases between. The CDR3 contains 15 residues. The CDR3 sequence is CASSSQGSYNSPLHF. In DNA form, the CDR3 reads TGTGCCAGCAGTTCACAGGGCTCCTATAATTCACCCCTCCACTTT.

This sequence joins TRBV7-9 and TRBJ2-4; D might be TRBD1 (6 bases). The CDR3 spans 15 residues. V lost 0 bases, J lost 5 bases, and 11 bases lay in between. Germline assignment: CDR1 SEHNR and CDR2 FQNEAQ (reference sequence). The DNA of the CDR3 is TGTGCCAGCAGCTTAGCCGGGACACGGGAAAACATTCAGTACTTC. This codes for CASSLAGTRENIQYF.

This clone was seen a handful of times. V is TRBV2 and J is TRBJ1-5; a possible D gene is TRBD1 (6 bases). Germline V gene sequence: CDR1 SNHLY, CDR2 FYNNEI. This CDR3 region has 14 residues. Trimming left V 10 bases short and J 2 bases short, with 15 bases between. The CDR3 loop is CATSPQGGNQPQHF. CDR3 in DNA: TGTGCCACTTCCCCACAGGGTGGCAATCAGCCCCAGCATTTT.

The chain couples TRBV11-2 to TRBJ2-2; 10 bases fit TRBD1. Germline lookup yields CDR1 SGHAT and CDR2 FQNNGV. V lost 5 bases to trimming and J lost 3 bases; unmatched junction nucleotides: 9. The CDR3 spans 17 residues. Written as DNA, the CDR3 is TGTGCCAGCAGCGCCATAGGACAGGGGGGGGACACCGGGGAGCTGTTTTTT. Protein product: CASSAIGQGGDTGELFF.

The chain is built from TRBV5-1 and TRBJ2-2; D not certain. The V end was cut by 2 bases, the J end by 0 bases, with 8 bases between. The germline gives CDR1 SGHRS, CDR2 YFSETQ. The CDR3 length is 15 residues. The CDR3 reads CASSLQTANTGELFF. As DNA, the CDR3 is TGCGCCAGCAGCTTACAGACCGCGAACACCGGGGAGCTGTTTTTT.

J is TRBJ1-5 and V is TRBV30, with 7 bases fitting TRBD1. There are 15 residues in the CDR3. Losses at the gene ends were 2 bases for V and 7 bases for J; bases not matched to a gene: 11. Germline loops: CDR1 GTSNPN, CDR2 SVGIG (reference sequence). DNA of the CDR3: TGTGCCTGGAGTTATGGACAGGTGGATGGGCAGCCCCAGCATTTT. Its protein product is CAWSYGQVDGQPQHF.

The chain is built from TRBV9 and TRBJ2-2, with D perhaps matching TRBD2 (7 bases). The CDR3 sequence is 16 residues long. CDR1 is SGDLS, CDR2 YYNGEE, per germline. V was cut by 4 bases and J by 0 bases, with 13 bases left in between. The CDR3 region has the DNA TGTGCCAGCAGCCCCCCGGGGGGCGCGAACACCGGGGAGCTGTTTTTT. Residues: CASSPPGGANTGELFF.

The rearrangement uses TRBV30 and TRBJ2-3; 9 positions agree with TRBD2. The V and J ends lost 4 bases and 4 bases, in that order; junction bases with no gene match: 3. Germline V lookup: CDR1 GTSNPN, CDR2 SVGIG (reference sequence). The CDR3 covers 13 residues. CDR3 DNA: TGTGCCTGGAACCCTAGCGGGGCAGATACGCAGTATTTT. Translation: CAWNPSGADTQYF.

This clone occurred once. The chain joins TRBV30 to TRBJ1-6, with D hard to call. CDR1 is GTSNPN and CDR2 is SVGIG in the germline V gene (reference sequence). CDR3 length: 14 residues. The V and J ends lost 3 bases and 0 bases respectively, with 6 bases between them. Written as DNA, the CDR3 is TGTGCCTGGAGCCGGAGCTCCTATAATTCACCCCTCCACTTT. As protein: CAWSRSSYNSPLHF.

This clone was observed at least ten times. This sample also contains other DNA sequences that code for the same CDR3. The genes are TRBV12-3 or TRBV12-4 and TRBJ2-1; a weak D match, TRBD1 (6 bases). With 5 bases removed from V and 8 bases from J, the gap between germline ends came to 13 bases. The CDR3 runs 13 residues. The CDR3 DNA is TGTGCCAGCAGTCCCGGCCAGGGGCATGAGCAGTTCTTC. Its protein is CASSPGQGHEQFF.

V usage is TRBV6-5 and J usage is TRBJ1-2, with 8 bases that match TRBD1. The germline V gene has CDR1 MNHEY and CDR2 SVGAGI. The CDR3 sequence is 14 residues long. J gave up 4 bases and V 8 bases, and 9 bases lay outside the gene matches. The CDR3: CASSLGTGGYGYTF. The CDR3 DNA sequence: TGTGCCAGCTCACTTGGAACAGGGGGCTATGGCTACACCTTC.

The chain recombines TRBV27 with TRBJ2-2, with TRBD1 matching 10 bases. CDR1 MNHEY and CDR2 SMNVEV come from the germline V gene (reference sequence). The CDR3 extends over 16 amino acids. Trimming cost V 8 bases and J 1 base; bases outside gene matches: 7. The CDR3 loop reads CASAGQGQVNTGELFF. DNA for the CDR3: TGTGCCAGCGCGGGACAGGGGCAGGTGAACACCGGGGAGCTGTTTTTT.

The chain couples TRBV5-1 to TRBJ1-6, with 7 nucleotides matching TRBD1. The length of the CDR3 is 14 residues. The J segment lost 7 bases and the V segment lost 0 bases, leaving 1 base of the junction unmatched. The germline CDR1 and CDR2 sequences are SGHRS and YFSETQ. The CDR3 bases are TGCGCCAGCAGCTTGGGACAGGGAAATTCACCCCTCCACTTT. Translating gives CASSLGQGNSPLHF.

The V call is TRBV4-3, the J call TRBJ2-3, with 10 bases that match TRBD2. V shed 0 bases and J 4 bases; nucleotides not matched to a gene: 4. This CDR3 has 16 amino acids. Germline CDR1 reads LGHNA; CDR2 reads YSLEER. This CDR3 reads CASSQDLAGEPDTQYF. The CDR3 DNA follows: TGCGCCAGCAGCCAAGATCTAGCGGGAGAACCAGATACGCAGTATTTT.

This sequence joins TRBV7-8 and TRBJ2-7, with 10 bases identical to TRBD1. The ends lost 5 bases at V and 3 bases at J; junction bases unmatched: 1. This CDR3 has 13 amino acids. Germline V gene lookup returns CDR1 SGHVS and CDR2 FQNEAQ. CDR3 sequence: CASSRDRGYEQYV. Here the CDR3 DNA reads TGTGCCAGCAGCAGGGACAGGGGCTACGAGCAGTACGTC.